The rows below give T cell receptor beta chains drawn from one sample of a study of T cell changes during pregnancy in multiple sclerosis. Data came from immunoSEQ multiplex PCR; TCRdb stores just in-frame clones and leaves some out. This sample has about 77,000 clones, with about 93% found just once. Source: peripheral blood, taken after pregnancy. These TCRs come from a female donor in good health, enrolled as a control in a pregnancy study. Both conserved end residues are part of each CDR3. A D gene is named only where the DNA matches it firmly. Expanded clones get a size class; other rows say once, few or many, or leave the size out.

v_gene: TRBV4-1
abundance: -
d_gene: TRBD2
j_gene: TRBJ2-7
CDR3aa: CASSHAGTSGSYEQYF
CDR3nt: TGCGCCAGCAGCCATGCCGGGACTAGCGGATCCTACGAGCAGTACTTC

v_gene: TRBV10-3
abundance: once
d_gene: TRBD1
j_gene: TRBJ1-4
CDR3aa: CAISGTVNEKLFF
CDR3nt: TGTGCCATTAGCGGGACAGTTAATGAAAAACTGTTTTTT

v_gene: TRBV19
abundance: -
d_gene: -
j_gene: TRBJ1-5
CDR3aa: CASSILSGSNQPQHF
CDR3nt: TGTGCCAGTAGTATATTGTCAGGGAGCAATCAGCCCCAGCATTTT

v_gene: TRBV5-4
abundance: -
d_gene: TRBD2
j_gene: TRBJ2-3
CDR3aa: CASSFGRGGGPTDTQYF
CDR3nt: TGTGCCAGCAGCTTCGGTCGGGGCGGGGGGCCCACAGATACGCAGTATTTT

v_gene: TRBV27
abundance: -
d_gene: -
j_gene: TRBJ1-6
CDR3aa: CASSLSSFTAYNSPLHF
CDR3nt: TGTGCCAGCAGTTTATCGAGCTTCACAGCCTATAATTCACCCCTCCACTTT

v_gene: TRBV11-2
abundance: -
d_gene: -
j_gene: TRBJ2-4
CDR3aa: CASSPQGRNIQYF
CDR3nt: TGTGCCAGCAGCCCCCAGGGAAGAAACATTCAGTACTTC

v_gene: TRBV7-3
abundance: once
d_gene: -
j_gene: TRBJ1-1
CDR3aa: CASSPLPGHTEAFF
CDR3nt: TGTGCCAGCAGCCCCCTACCGGGTCACACTGAAGCTTTCTTT

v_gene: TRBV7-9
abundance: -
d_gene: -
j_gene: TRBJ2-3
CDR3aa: CASSTVTDTQYF
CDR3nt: TGTGCCAGCAGTACGGTCACAGATACGCAGTATTTT

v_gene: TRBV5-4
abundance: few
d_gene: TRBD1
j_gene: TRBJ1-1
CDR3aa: CASSKGTDNTEAFF
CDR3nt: TGTGCCAGCAGCAAAGGGACAGACAACACTGAAGCTTTCTTT

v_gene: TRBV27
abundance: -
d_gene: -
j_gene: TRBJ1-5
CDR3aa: CATSSRGQRGNQPQHF
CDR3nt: TGTGCCACTTCGTCGAGGGGACAAAGGGGCAATCAGCCCCAGCATTTT

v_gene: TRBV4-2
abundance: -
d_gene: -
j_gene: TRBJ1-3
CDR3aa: CASSQDSRASTIYF
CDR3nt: TGTGCCAGCAGCCAAGACTCCAGGGCAAGCACCATATATTTT

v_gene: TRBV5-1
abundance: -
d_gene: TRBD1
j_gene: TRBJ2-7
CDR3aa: CASSLLTGGAKNEQYF
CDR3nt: TGCGCCAGCAGCTTATTGACAGGGGGCGCGAAGAACGAGCAGTACTTC

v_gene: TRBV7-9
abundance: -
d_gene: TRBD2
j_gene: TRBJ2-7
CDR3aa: CASSRGLAGYYEQYF
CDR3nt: TGTGCCAGCAGCCGGGGACTAGCGGGGTACTACGAGCAGTACTTC

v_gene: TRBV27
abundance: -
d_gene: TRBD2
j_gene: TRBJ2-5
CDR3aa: CASSLASGGGIQTQYF
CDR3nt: TGTGCCAGCAGTTTGGCCTCCGGGGGGGGAATCCAGACCCAGTACTTC

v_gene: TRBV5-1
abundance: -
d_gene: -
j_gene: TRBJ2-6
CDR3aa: CASSGGSSGANVLTF
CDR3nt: TGCGCCAGCAGCGGCGGGTCCTCTGGGGCCAACGTCCTGACTTTC

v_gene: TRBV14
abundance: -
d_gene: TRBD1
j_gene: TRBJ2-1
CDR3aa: CASSPQGRKRNEQFF
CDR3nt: TGTGCCAGCAGCCCACAGGGGCGAAAACGCAATGAGCAGTTCTTC

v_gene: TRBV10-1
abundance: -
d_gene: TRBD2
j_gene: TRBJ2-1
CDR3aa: CASSDGGAYNEQFF
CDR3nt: TGCGCCAGCAGTGACGGGGGGGCCTACAATGAGCAGTTCTTC

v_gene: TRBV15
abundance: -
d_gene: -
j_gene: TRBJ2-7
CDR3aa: CATSRDRQVPYEQYF
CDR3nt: TGTGCCACCAGCAGAGATCGACAGGTTCCCTACGAGCAGTACTTC

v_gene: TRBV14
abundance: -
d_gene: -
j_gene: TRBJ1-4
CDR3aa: CASSPRSGYEKLFF
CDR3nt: TGTGCCAGCAGCCCCAGAAGCGGGTATGAAAAACTGTTTTTT

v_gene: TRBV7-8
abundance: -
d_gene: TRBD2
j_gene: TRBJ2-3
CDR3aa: CASVLDSGGLRDTQYF
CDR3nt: TGTGCCAGCGTCCTAGATTCGGGGGGTCTTAGGGATACGCAGTATTTT

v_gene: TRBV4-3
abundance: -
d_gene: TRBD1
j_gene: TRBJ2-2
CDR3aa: CASSPQWRDRGWELFF
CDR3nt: TGCGCCAGCAGCCCGCAGTGGAGGGACAGGGGGTGGGAGCTGTTTTTT

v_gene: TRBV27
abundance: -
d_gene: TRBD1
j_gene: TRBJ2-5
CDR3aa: CASRRGQGASETQYF
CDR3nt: TGTGCCAGCAGAAGGGGACAGGGGGCTTCGGAGACCCAGTACTTC

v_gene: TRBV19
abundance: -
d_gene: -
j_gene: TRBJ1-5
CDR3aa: CASSTRGTNSIIYSNQPQHF
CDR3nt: TGTGCCAGTAGTACCCGGGGAACTAACTCGATTATTTATAGCAATCAGCCCCAGCATTTT

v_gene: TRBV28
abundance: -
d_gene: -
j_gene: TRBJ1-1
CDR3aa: CASSPEGLSDTEAFF
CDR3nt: TGTGCCAGCAGTCCCGAGGGCCTATCCGACACTGAAGCTTTCTTT

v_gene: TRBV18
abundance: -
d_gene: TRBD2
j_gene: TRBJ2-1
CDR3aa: CASSPPGTSGSNEQFF
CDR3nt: TGTGCCAGCTCACCACCAGGGACTAGCGGGTCCAATGAGCAGTTCTTC

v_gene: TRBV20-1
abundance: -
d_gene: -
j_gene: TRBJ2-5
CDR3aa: CSASPEETQYF
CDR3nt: TGCAGTGCTAGTCCCGAAGAGACCCAGTACTTC

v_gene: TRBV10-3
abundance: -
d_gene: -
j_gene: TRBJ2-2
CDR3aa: CASRSRDTGELFF
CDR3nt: TGTGCCAGCCGTAGCAGGGACACCGGGGAGCTGTTTTTT

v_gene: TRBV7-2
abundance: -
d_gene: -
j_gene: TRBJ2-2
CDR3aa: CASSSWAQGQTGELFF
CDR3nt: TGTGCCAGCAGCTCGTGGGCGCAGGGCCAGACCGGGGAGCTGTTTTTT